Each of the 20 T cell receptor beta chains below was sequenced from the same sample in a study of identical twins. TCRdb independently ran MiXCR on the 5' RACE reads; one entry per CDR3 protein. The data contain more than 650,000 distinct CDR3 sequences, around 6.1% of them singletons. Sequences were obtained from naive T cells sorted from blood. Receptors were obtained from a man in his late teens or twenties in good health.

This clonotype was observed at least ten times. The chain's CDR3 is CSARGRLAGLRYEQYF. The CDR3 nucleotides read TGCAGTGCTAGAGGGAGACTAGCGGGGCTAAGATACGAGCAGTACTTC. The chain uses TRBV20-1 and TRBJ2-7; TRBD2 matches at 11 bases. Germline trimming cut 1 base from V and 4 bases from J; bases unmatched to any gene: 9. Looked up from germline, CDR1 is DFQATT and CDR2 is SNEGSKA (reference sequence). The CDR3 consists of 16 residues.

Regarding this clonotype: One base away lies a much larger clone, so this may be a sequencing read error. The conserved phenylalanine or tryptophan is not found at the CDR3 terminus, so this likely reflects a read error. The chain employs TRBV15 and TRBJ2-7; D uncertain. This CDR3 comprises 15 residues. Trimming took off 1 base at V and 0 bases at J, with 10 bases between the two ends. Germline assignment: CDR1 LNHNV and CDR2 YYDKDF (reference sequence). The CDR3 is CATSRVVSSSYEQYD. In nucleotides, the CDR3 is TGTGCCACCAGCAGAGTTGTCAGTAGCTCCTACGAGCAGTACGAC.

At least ten counts were recorded for this clonotype. The rearrangement uses TRBV6-2 or TRBV6-3 and TRBJ2-1, with D tentatively TRBD1 or TRBD2 (6 bases each). The V gene lost 6 bases and the J gene lost 1 base, with 13 bases spanning the gap. CDR1 and CDR2 (germline): MNHEY, SVGEGT. The CDR3 covers 15 residues. This chain's CDR3 is CASRKGGGSYNEQFF. CDR3 nucleotide sequence: TGTGCCAGCAGGAAGGGGGGTGGTTCCTACAATGAGCAGTTCTTC.

V is TRBV18 and J is TRBJ1-1, with 8 bases fitting TRBD1. The CDR3 sequence is 15 residues long. Germline loops: CDR1 KGHSH, CDR2 LQKENI. V gave up 5 bases and J gave up 4 bases; unmatched junction bases: 9. The CDR3: CASSGAGGSGTEAFF. The CDR3 DNA reads TGTGCCAGCTCAGGGGCAGGGGGCTCGGGCACTGAAGCTTTCTTT. Using reference TRBV18 and TRBJ1-1 for the parts outside the CDR3, the full variable domain is NAGVMQNPRHLVRRRGQEARLRCSPMKGHSHVYWYRQLPEEGLKFMVYLQKENIIDESGMPKERFSAEFPKEGPSILRIQQVVRGDSAAYFCASSGAGGSGTEAFFGQGTRLTVV.

This clonotype was seen a single time. No conserved phenylalanine or tryptophan ends this CDR3, so it is likely a read error. The chain combines TRBV2 with TRBJ2-7; D is perhaps TRBD1 or TRBD2 (6 bases each). Germline V gene lookup returns CDR1 SNHLY and CDR2 FYNNEI. This CDR3 region has 13 residues. With 6 bases removed from V and 7 bases from J, the gap between germline ends came to 16 bases. CDR3 coding DNA: TGTGCCAGCAGCAAGGGGGACTTGTGGGAGCAGTACGAC. Protein: CASSKGDLWEQYD.

At least ten counts were recorded for this clonotype. This rearrangement joins TRBV12-3 or TRBV12-4 to TRBJ2-5; D may be TRBD1 or TRBD2 (5 bases each). This CDR3 region has 12 residues. With 8 bases removed from V and 4 bases from J, the gap between germline ends came to 11 bases. DNA of the CDR3: TGTGCCAGCTCGAGGGACGCAGAGACCCAGTACTTC. Its translation: CASSRDAETQYF.

J is TRBJ1-2 and V is TRBV7-2; D perhaps matches TRBD1 (6 bases). The CDR3 is 15 amino acids. The germline V gene encodes CDR1 SGHTA and CDR2 FQGNSA. V was clipped by 0 bases and J by 7 bases, with 15 bases between them. In DNA, the CDR3 is TGTGCCAGCAGCTTAGCTCCCCAGGGGAGGGCTGGCTACACCTTC. It codes for CASSLAPQGRAGYTF. Variable domain in full (rest from reference TRBV7-2 and TRBJ1-2): GAGVSQSPSNKVTEKGKDVELRCDPISGHTALYWYRQSLGQGLEFLIYFQGNSAPDKSGLPSDRFSAERTGGSVSTLTIQRTQQEDSAVYLCASSLAPQGRAGYTFGSGTRLTVV.

Comments on this clonotype: With a much larger clone just one base away, this may be a read error. This is likely a read error, given that the CDR3 carries no conserved phenylalanine or tryptophan at its end. This chain links TRBV4-2 with TRBJ1-4, with D uncertain. This CDR3 has 17 amino acids. V was shortened by 3 bases and J by 1 base, with 15 bases between the two germline ends. Germline V gene data show CDR1 as LGHNA and CDR2 as YNFKEQ. Here the CDR3 reads CASSHSDFLGTNEKLFY. As DNA, the CDR3 is TGTGCCAGCAGCCATTCGGACTTTTTGGGAACTAATGAAAAACTGTTTTAT.

This chain links TRBV7-9 with TRBJ2-7, with TRBD1 matching over 8 bases. CDR1 and CDR2 from the germline V gene are SEHNR and FQNEAQ (reference sequence). Unmatched junction bases numbered 2, after V lost 5 bases and J lost 2 bases. This CDR3 spans 13 amino acids. In DNA, the CDR3 is TGTGCCAGCAGCCAACAGGGGGCCTACGAGCAGTACTTC. Protein product: CASSQQGAYEQYF.

This clonotype has at least ten counts. V gene TRBV5-1 combines with J gene TRBJ2-4, with D perhaps TRBD1 (5 bases). The CDR3 is 15 amino acids. V was shortened by 0 bases and J by 8 bases, with 15 bases between the two germline ends. Germline values: CDR1 SGHRS, CDR2 YFSETQ. CDR3 in amino acids: CASSLDGRDKDIQYF. Written as DNA, the CDR3 is TGCGCCAGCAGCTTGGATGGCAGGGATAAGGACATTCAGTACTTC.

This clonotype was counted at least ten times. This chain's CDR3 is CASKITGELFF. Written as DNA, the CDR3 is TGCGCCAGCAAGATCACCGGGGAGCTGTTTTTT. The genes are TRBV5-1 and TRBJ2-2, with D hard to call. Germline-derived CDR1 and CDR2 are SGHRS and YFSETQ. The CDR3 covers 11 residues. The V end lost 6 bases, the J end lost 4 bases, and 4 bases lay between the germline ends.

This clonotype was seen at least ten times. The genes are TRBV12-3 or TRBV12-4 and TRBJ2-2; TRBD2 agrees at 15 bases. V was pared by 3 bases and J by 7 bases, with 18 bases of the junction left unmatched. CDR3 length: 21 amino acids. This CDR3 reads CASSFGLSGTSGRINFGELFF. In nucleotides, the CDR3 is TGTGCCAGCAGTTTTGGCCTTTCCGGGACTAGCGGGAGGATTAATTTCGGGGAGCTGTTTTTT.

The table lists this clonotype with a few counts. The V call is TRBV7-9, the J call TRBJ2-4, with TRBD1 matching 10 bases. The CDR3 runs 14 residues. Per germline, CDR1 SEHNR and CDR2 FQNEAQ (reference sequence). Trimming removed 4 bases from V and 10 bases from J; junction bases left unmatched: 7. The chain's CDR3 is CASSSRTGGWIQYF. In nucleotides, the CDR3 is TGTGCCAGCAGCTCCCGGACAGGGGGATGGATTCAGTACTTC.

The genes are TRBV20-1 and TRBJ1-4; maybe TRBD1 (6 bases). Trimming removed 6 bases from V and 2 bases from J, with 10 bases in between. The germline V gene encodes CDR1 DFQATT and CDR2 SNEGSKA (reference sequence). There are 13 residues in the CDR3. This CDR3 reads CSARTATNEKLFF. The DNA of the CDR3 is TGCAGTGCAAGGACAGCTACTAATGAAAAACTGTTTTTT.

This clonotype has a count of ten or more. The V call is TRBV5-6, the J call TRBJ2-1; the match to TRBD1 covers 7 bases. V shed 3 bases, J shed 0 bases, and the junction held 0 bases outside the gene matches. Germline CDR1 reads SGHDT; CDR2 reads YYEEEE. CDR3 length: 14 amino acids. CDR3 coding DNA: TGTGCCAGCAGCTGGGACAGCTCCTACAATGAGCAGTTCTTC. It yields the protein CASSWDSSYNEQFF. The full variable domain, in which reference TRBV5-6 and TRBJ2-1 provide the parts outside the CDR3, is DAGVTQSPTHLIKTRGQQVTLRCSPKSGHDTVSWYQQALGQGPQFIFQYYEEEERQRGNFPDRFSGHQFPNYSSELNVNALLLGDSALYLCASSWDSSYNEQFFGPGTRLTVL.

Many counts were recorded for this clonotype. The chain employs TRBV2 and TRBJ2-7; no definite D call. Deletions cut 10 bases from V and 2 bases from J, with 12 bases between. The CDR3 extends over 12 amino acids. Germline lookup yields CDR1 SNHLY and CDR2 FYNNEI. Written as DNA, the CDR3 is TGTGCCACCCAAGGGATGCCCTACGAGCAGTACGTC. Its translation: CATQGMPYEQYV.

This clonotype was detected ten times or more. This chain uses TRBV9 with TRBJ2-7; 10 bases match TRBD1. With V trimmed by 4 bases and J by 6 bases, 13 bases remained unmatched. There are 16 residues in the CDR3. The germline V gene has CDR1 SGDLS and CDR2 YYNGEE. The CDR3 sequence: CASSQNWGTGVGEQYF. The CDR3 nucleotides are TGTGCCAGCAGCCAAAACTGGGGGACAGGGGTTGGCGAGCAGTACTTC.

This clonotype has more than one count but fewer than ten. V is TRBV24-1 and J is TRBJ1-2; 7 nucleotides match TRBD1. CDR1 and CDR2 from the germline V gene are KGHDR and SFDVKD. The length of the CDR3 is 17 residues. V lost 2 bases, J lost 4 bases, and 12 bases stayed unmatched. CDR3 sequence reads: CATSDSGDRVSVYGYTF. In DNA form, the CDR3 reads TGTGCCACCAGTGATTCGGGCGACAGGGTCTCCGTCTATGGCTACACCTTC.

The chain combines TRBV6-1 with TRBJ2-7, with TRBD2 identical over 9 bases. The germline gives CDR1 MNHNS, CDR2 SASEGT. The CDR3 is 15 amino acids. The ends lost 4 bases at V and 5 bases at J; junction bases unmatched: 9. The CDR3, as DNA: TGTGCCAGCAGTGGGTTATTAGCGGGAGCTGACGAGCAGTACTTC. Translated, it gives CASSGLLAGADEQYF.

This clonotype was detected many times. The CDR3 coding sequence is TGTGCCACCAGCAGATTCGGGCTAACGAACACCGGGGAGCTGTTTTTT. This codes for CATSRFGLTNTGELFF. The rearrangement uses TRBV15 and TRBJ2-2; D unclear. Deletions cut 2 bases from V and 0 bases from J, with 10 bases between. This CDR3 has 16 residues. Germline CDR1 LNHNV, CDR2 YYDKDF (reference sequence).